This passage covers 20 T cell receptor beta chains from one sample sequenced in a study of molecular identifiers for immune sequencing clone quantification (dated by TCRdb to 2016 to 2019). Library construction relied on PCR. The reads were generated on a NextSeq 500. The raw public data were reprocessed by TCRdb itself: fastp quality trimming at Q25, MiXCR clonotype calling, in-frame beta chains only. Rows merge per CDR3 protein into single entries with the most common DNA and genes. The sample contains approximately 97,000 distinct CDR3 sequences, roughly 26% of them found a single time. Around 1% of the sample is taken by the ten largest. Sequencing input: naive CD8+ T cells from blood, with Jurkat cell RNA spiked in. Per the publication, the cell subset or site label means: FACS-sorted CD8+CD4-CCR7+CD45RA+ naive T cells. The receptors here all came from a human donor in good health. Some libraries in this study had Jurkat cell RNA spiked in.

This clonotype came up many times. CDR3 protein: CASKPWAGVETQYF. The CDR3 DNA reads TGTGCCAGCAAACCATGGGCGGGAGTAGAGACCCAGTACTTC. The chain carries TRBV2 and TRBJ2-5; 7 nucleotides agree with TRBD2. J lost 4 bases, V lost 7 bases, and 9 bases had no gene match. The CDR3 has 14 amino acids. Germline V CDR1 and CDR2: SNHLY, FYNNEI.

The table lists this clonotype with many counts. The gene calls are TRBV27 and TRBJ2-7; 12 bases align to TRBD1. After removal of 3 bases from V and 6 bases from J, the junction contained 9 bases not matched to a gene. The CDR3 consists of 16 residues. The germline V gene has CDR1 MNHEY and CDR2 SMNVEV (reference sequence). In DNA form, the CDR3 reads TGTGCCAGCAGTTTTAGGGCCGGGACAGGGGGCCGCGAGCAGTACTTC. Protein product: CASSFRAGTGGREQYF.

This clonotype has just one count. Here the CDR3 reads CASSLFVTGWTEAFF. CDR3 bases: TGTGCCAGCAGTCTATTTGTGACAGGGTGGACTGAAGCTTTCTTT. This chain joins TRBV27 and TRBJ1-1; 7 bases align to TRBD1. CDR3 size: 15 residues. CDR1 and CDR2 from the germline V gene are MNHEY and SMNVEV (reference sequence). J was trimmed by 5 bases and V by 5 bases; bases with no gene match: 11.

This clonotype was counted many times. V and J are TRBV27 and TRBJ2-3; no definite D call. The CDR3 is 14 amino acids. Germline CDR1 is MNHEY and CDR2 is SMNVEV (reference sequence). V lost 6 bases and J lost 3, with 13 bases in between. The DNA for the CDR3 is TGTGCCAGCAGCAACACGGCCTCGACAGATACGCAGTATTTT. It encodes CASSNTASTDTQYF.

At least ten counts were recorded for this clonotype. This sequence joins TRBV10-2 and TRBJ1-2, with unresolved D. With 0 bases removed from V and 2 bases from J, the gap between germline ends came to 10 bases. The CDR3 spans 15 residues. CDR1 WSHSY and CDR2 SAAADI come from the germline V gene. The CDR3 here is CASSESSPLNYGYTF. CDR3 nucleotides: TGCGCCAGCAGTGAGTCCTCACCTTTAAACTATGGCTACACCTTC.

This clonotype was observed many times. The V gene is TRBV7-6, the J gene TRBJ2-7, with D tentatively TRBD1 or TRBD2 (5 bases each). CDR3 length: 16 residues. CDR1 SGHVS and CDR2 FNYEAQ come from the germline V gene. The germline V and J ends were trimmed by 3 bases and 1 base, with 16 bases remaining between them. Written as DNA, the CDR3 is TGTGCCAGCAGCTTGGAACCGGGACCGACGTCCTACGAGCAGTACTTC. The encoded protein is CASSLEPGPTSYEQYF.

This clonotype was seen a few times. V is TRBV20-1 and J is TRBJ1-4; D uncertain. The CDR3 loop spans 14 amino acids. Germline CDR1 DFQATT, CDR2 SNEGSKA (reference sequence). V was cut by 3 bases and J by 1 base, with 9 bases left in between. Here the CDR3 reads CSARTGITNEKLFF. The CDR3 region has the DNA TGCAGTGCTAGGACGGGGATAACTAATGAAAAACTGTTTTTT.

The chain has TRBV20-1 and TRBJ2-1, with 13 bases matching TRBD2. The CDR3 is 17 residues long. Germline loops: CDR1 DFQATT, CDR2 SNEGSKA (reference sequence). The V segment lost 1 base and the J segment 1 base; nucleotides outside the gene matches: 4. CDR3 region: CSARGTSGSLSYNEQFF. The CDR3 coding sequence is TGCAGTGCTAGAGGGACTAGCGGGAGTCTGTCCTACAATGAGCAGTTCTTC.

There are many counts of this clonotype. This chain links TRBV15 with TRBJ2-6, with 8 positions matching TRBD1. Trimming took 1 base from V and 2 from J; bases not matched to a gene: 7. There are 18 residues in the CDR3. Per the germline V gene, CDR1 is LNHNV and CDR2 is YYDKDF (reference sequence). CDR3 sequence reads: CATSRAFRQGTGANVLTF. As DNA, the CDR3 is TGTGCCACCAGCAGAGCGTTTCGACAGGGGACTGGGGCCAACGTCCTGACTTTC.

V is TRBV28 and J is TRBJ2-7, with 12 bases matching TRBD1. V was clipped by 5 bases and J by 4 bases; unmatched bases: 3. Per germline, CDR1 MDHEN and CDR2 SYDVKM. The CDR3 is made up of 14 amino acids. This chain's CDR3 is CASSGTGGLYEQYF. The CDR3 DNA sequence: TGTGCCAGCAGTGGGACAGGGGGCTTGTACGAGCAGTACTTC.

Worth noting for this clonotype: A much bigger clone sits one base away, suggesting this may be a read error. The genes are TRBV11-2 and TRBJ2-7; 8 positions match TRBD1. Germline CDR1 is SGHAT and CDR2 is FQNNGV. Losses at the gene ends were 5 bases for V and 6 bases for J; bases not matched to a gene: 6. The CDR3 totals 13 residues. The DNA for the CDR3 is TGTGCCAGCAGCCGGACAGGGAGCCCCGAGCAGTACTTC. The encoded protein is CASSRTGSPEQYF.

This clonotype was counted a few times. The rearrangement uses TRBV6-2 or TRBV6-3 and TRBJ2-7; 15 bases align to TRBD2. Germline CDR1 and CDR2: MNHEY and SVGEGT. J lost 3 bases, V lost 2 bases, and 5 bases had no gene match. CDR3 length: 17 amino acids. The CDR3 DNA is TGTGCCAGCAGTTACGGGACTAGCGGGGGGCCCCTCTACGAGCAGTACTTC. Translated: CASSYGTSGGPLYEQYF.

This clonotype came up many times. The chain couples TRBV28 to TRBJ2-4, with 8 bases fitting TRBD1. This CDR3 spans 14 amino acids. Germline loops: CDR1 MDHEN, CDR2 SYDVKM. Germline trimming cut 3 bases from V and 8 bases from J; bases unmatched to any gene: 6. The CDR3 bases are TGTGCCAGCAGTTTCGGACAGGGTGGCGACATTCAGTACTTC. This codes for CASSFGQGGDIQYF.

This clonotype was picked up many times. This chain joins TRBV12-3 or TRBV12-4 and TRBJ1-4, with TRBD1 as a possible D gene (6 bases). V was shortened by 5 bases and J by 7 bases, with 14 bases between the two germline ends. The CDR3 length is 14 residues. CDR3 region: CASSLTGEGEKLFF. CDR3 coding DNA: TGTGCCAGCAGTCTGACAGGAGAGGGTGAAAAACTGTTTTTT.

This clonotype showed up just a few times. This chain links TRBV9 with TRBJ1-1; D may be TRBD1 (5 bases). CDR3 length equals 15 residues. Germline CDR1 is SGDLS and CDR2 is YYNGEE. Trimming took off 3 bases at V and 0 bases at J, with 12 bases between the two ends. The DNA for the CDR3 is TGTGCCAGCAGCGCGCTTGGACAAATGAACACTGAAGCTTTCTTT. Protein sequence: CASSALGQMNTEAFF.

This clonotype showed up many times. The CDR3 loop is CSARDTVRVVGEQYF. CDR3 coding DNA: TGCAGTGCTAGAGATACGGTCAGGGTAGTCGGCGAGCAGTACTTC. V gene TRBV20-1 combines with J gene TRBJ2-7, with a tentative D call TRBD1 (5 bases). Germline V lookup: CDR1 DFQATT, CDR2 SNEGSKA (reference sequence). This CDR3 contains 15 residues. Trimming stripped 0 bases from V and 6 bases from J, with 18 bases between.

In its sample, this clonotype was seen many times. V gene TRBV2 combines with J gene TRBJ2-5; perhaps TRBD1 as D (5 bases). There are 13 residues in the CDR3. CDR1 and CDR2 from the germline V gene are SNHLY and FYNNEI. The V gene lost 3 bases and the J gene lost 1 base, with 6 bases spanning the gap. CDR3 nucleotide sequence: TGTGCCAGCAGTGATGACAGCCAAGAGACCCAGTACTTC. This encodes CASSDDSQETQYF.

V and J are TRBV30 and TRBJ2-2; no clear D. The CDR3 contains 16 residues. V was cut by 0 bases and J by 6 bases, with 17 bases left in between. CDR1 is GTSNPN, CDR2 SVGIG, per germline (reference sequence). Here the CDR3 DNA reads TGTGCCTGGAGTGTAATCGGCAGGCTCGATTCCGGGGAGCTGTTTTTT. Its translation: CAWSVIGRLDSGELFF. Combining the CDR3 with reference TRBV30 and TRBJ2-2 gives the whole variable domain SQTIHQWPATLVQPVGSPLSLECTVEGTSNPNLYWYRQAAGRGLQLLFYSVGIGQISSEVPQNLSASRPQDRQFILSSKKLLLSDSGFYLCAWSVIGRLDSGELFFGEGSRLTVL.

Regarding this clonotype: Mismatch with germline at one junction end may stem from a read error. The gene calls are TRBV19 and TRBJ1-1, with D possibly being TRBD1 (5 bases). Per germline, CDR1 LNHDA and CDR2 SQIVND (reference sequence). The CDR3 is 14 residues long. CDR3 in amino acids: CASSMGDQNAEAFF. The CDR3 region has the DNA TGTGCCAGTAGTATGGGGGACCAGAACGCTGAAGCTTTCTTT.

This clonotype was counted once. The junction does not match germline at one end; this may be a read error. V is TRBV7-9 and J is TRBJ1-5; D possibly corresponds to TRBD1 (6 bases). Germline CDR1 reads SEHNR; CDR2 reads FQNEAQ (reference sequence). The length of the CDR3 is 15 residues. This chain's CDR3 is CASSLGTGSSQPQHF. CDR3 nucleotide sequence: TGTGCCAGCAGCTTAGGAACAGGGAGCAGTCAGCCCCAGCATTTT.